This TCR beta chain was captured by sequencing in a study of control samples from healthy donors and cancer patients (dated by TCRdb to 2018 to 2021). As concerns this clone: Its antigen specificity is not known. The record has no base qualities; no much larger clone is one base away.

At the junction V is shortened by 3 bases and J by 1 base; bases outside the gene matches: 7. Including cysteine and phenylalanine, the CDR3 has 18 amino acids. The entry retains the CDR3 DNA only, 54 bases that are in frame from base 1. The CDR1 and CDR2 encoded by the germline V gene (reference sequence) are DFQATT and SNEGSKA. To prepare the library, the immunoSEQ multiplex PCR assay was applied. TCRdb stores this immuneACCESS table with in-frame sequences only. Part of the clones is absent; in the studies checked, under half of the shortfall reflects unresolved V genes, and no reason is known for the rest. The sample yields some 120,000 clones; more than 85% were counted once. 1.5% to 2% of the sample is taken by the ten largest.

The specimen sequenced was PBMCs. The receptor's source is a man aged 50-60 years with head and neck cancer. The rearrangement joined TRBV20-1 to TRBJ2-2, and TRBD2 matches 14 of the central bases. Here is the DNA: TGCAGTGCTAGTCGGGGGACTAGCGGGGGAGTGAACACCGGGGAGCTGTTTTTT. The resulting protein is CSASRGTSGGVNTGELFF.